Below, 10 T cell receptor beta chains from the same sample are listed, as sequenced in a study of T cell responses to AZD1222 COVID-19 vaccine. The protocol was immunoSEQ multiplex PCR, while the TCRdb copy is restricted to in-frame clones and leaves out a portion. The data contain some 130,000 clones, about 88% of them singletons. Specimen: peripheral blood, collected on day 0 of MenACWY control vaccination. The source is an adult in good health.

V usage is TRBV5-1 and J usage is TRBJ2-1; 10 bases line up with TRBD2. Trimming at V came to 4 bases and at J to 8 bases, leaving 12 bases not matched to a gene. Per the germline V gene, CDR1 is SGHRS and CDR2 is YFSETQ. The CDR3 covers 16 residues. In nucleotides, the CDR3 is TGCGCCAGCAGCCCGATAGCTAGCGGGAGAGGAGATGAGCAGTTCTTC. It translates to CASSPIASGRGDEQFF.

The chain carries TRBV2 and TRBJ2-1; D may be TRBD2 (6 bases). Germline V CDR1 and CDR2: SNHLY, FYNNEI. The V end lost 6 bases, the J end lost 3 bases, and 21 bases lay between the germline ends. The CDR3 is made up of 17 amino acids. The CDR3 is CASRPLKTAGFYNEQFF. CDR3 coding DNA: TGTGCCAGCAGACCCCTAAAAACAGCGGGCTTCTACAATGAGCAGTTCTTC.

The chain uses TRBV11-2 and TRBJ2-3; D remains ambiguous. V was pared by 4 bases and J by 1 base, with 3 bases between. Germline CDR1 and CDR2: SGHAT and FQNNGV. The CDR3 covers 12 residues. CDR3 nucleotide sequence: TGTGCCAGCAGCTGGGGCACAGATACGCAGTATTTT. Translation gives CASSWGTDTQYF.

The chain uses TRBV5-6 and TRBJ1-2; D gene unclear. With 1 base removed from V and 9 bases from J, the gap between germline ends came to 16 bases. The germline V gene encodes CDR1 SGHDT and CDR2 YYEEEE. The CDR3 has 14 amino acids. The CDR3 coding sequence is TGTGCCAGCAGCTTGTCCAACCGACCCGGGAGCTACACCTTC. Its translation: CASSLSNRPGSYTF. The whole variable domain, remainder taken from reference TRBV5-6 and TRBJ1-2, is DAGVTQSPTHLIKTRGQQVTLRCSPKSGHDTVSWYQQALGQGPQFIFQYYEEEERQRGNFPDRFSGHQFPNYSSELNVNALLLGDSALYLCASSLSNRPGSYTFGSGTRLTVV.

The chain is built from TRBV19 and TRBJ1-2; 12 bases align to TRBD1. V was clipped by 6 bases and J by 4 bases; unmatched bases: 9. Looked up from germline, CDR1 is LNHDA and CDR2 is SQIVND (reference sequence). CDR3 size: 16 residues. The CDR3 sequence: CASSRDRGPLLYGYTF. The CDR3 DNA follows: TGTGCCAGTAGCCGGGACAGGGGGCCCCTCCTCTATGGCTACACCTTC.

The chain combines TRBV5-1 with TRBJ2-7; possibly TRBD2 for D (5 bases). The CDR3 is 15 amino acids. Germline values: CDR1 SGHRS, CDR2 YFSETQ. Between the trimmed V and J ends, which lost 3 bases and 6 bases, there was a span of 19 bases. The CDR3 nucleotides read TGCGCCAGCAGCTCAAATCCGGGATCTGAGGTCGAGCAGTACTTC. It yields the protein CASSSNPGSEVEQYF.

The chain employs TRBV9 and TRBJ1-2; no definite D call. Germline V gives CDR1 SGDLS, CDR2 YYNGEE. V lost 7 bases and J 4 bases, leaving 20 bases between the germline ends. This CDR3 is 15 amino acids long. CDR3 sequence (DNA): TGTGCCAGCGACGGGTCTACAGACGGCGCCTATGGCTACACCTTC. This gives the protein CASDGSTDGAYGYTF.

The chain couples TRBV28 to TRBJ2-7; TRBD1 agrees at 7 bases. CDR1 and CDR2 (germline): MDHEN, SYDVKM. V shed 5 bases and J 5 bases; nucleotides not matched to a gene: 6. There are 13 residues in the CDR3. CDR3 nucleotides: TGTGCCAGCAGTGGAACAGGGGTCCACGAGCAGTACTTC. Translating it yields CASSGTGVHEQYF.

This sequence joins TRBV4-2 and TRBJ2-2, with D perhaps TRBD1 (5 bases). V lost 1 base, J lost 3 bases, and 9 bases lay in between. The CDR3 length is 15 residues. Germline assignment: CDR1 LGHNA and CDR2 YNFKEQ. CDR3 DNA: TGTGCCAGCAGCCAAGGTACAGGCTACACCGGGGAGCTGTTTTTT. It codes for CASSQGTGYTGELFF.

The gene calls are TRBV27 and TRBJ1-6; the D is unclear. CDR1 MNHEY and CDR2 SMNVEV come from the germline V gene (reference sequence). The CDR3 has 15 residues. V was trimmed by 0 bases and J by 7 bases, leaving 10 bases between them. CDR3 DNA sequence: TGTGCCAGCAGTTTATCGATCCAGAGGAATTCACCCCTCCACTTT. Amino acids: CASSLSIQRNSPLHF.